This TCR beta chain is from a study of OX40 agonist ivuxolimab in advanced cancers. The CDR3 has 17 residues. The germline gives CDR1 SGHRS, CDR2 YFSETQ. Trimming stripped 2 bases from V and 4 bases from J, with 21 bases between. Generated by immunoSEQ multiplex PCR, the TCRdb table keeps only in-frame clones and is missing some. The table includes about 84,000 clones, over 85% detected once. Drawing of blood for sampling happened at baseline, at cycle 4 day 1, and at cycle 7 day 1. Sequencing was performed on CD4+ or CD8+ T cells sorted from blood, taken in a trial of the OX40 agonist ivuxolimab. The sequence derives from an adult with an advanced solid tumor such as melanoma, head and neck, liver or kidney cancer. The chain combines TRBV5-1 with TRBJ2-5, with TRBD2 as a possible D gene (6 bases). Here the CDR3 reads CASSFGVAEDYGETQYF. CDR3 DNA sequence: TGCGCCAGCAGCTTTGGGGTAGCGGAGGACTATGGAGAGACCCAGTACTTC.